The source of this T cell receptor (beta chain) is a study of shared clonotypes between healthy human individuals. Sequencing was performed with immunoSEQ multiplex PCR; in TCRdb, only in-frame clones are kept and a portion is missing. This table has around 2,000,000 clones, just under 95% appearing once. The germline V gene encodes CDR1 MNHNY and CDR2 SVGAGI (reference sequence). The CDR3 is made up of 14 amino acids. V was cut by 4 bases and J by 7 bases, with 16 bases left in between. CD8 cells classed as naive were CD45RO-negative and positively selected for CCR7, excluding terminally differentiated effector memory CD45RA+ cells. Points from the study as a whole: Sampling included only blood; tissue repertoires likely differ. Genetic and exposure-history diversity was limited by the few donors. Sharing across several donors was seen in 4% to 6.5% of naive CD4 clonotypes. Richness estimates generally favored naive over memory subsets.

Of note for this clone: Its specificity is unknown.

The origin of this receptor is a young man in good health. This rearrangement joins TRBV6-6 to TRBJ1-2; maybe TRBD1 (5 bases). Sample: naive CD8+ T cells sorted from blood. CDR3 coding DNA: TGTGCCAGCAGTTCCCCCCCGACAGAGGCTGGCTACACCTTC. Translation gives CASSSPPTEAGYTF.